The TCR beta chain under discussion was sequenced for a study of radiotherapy plus CTLA-4 blockade in lung cancer. The method was immunoSEQ multiplex PCR; TCRdb's version includes in-frame clones alone and lacks a portion of them. The profile covers 55,000 to 85,000 clones, with less than 85% appearing a single time and approximately 15% taken by the ten largest. The CDR3 runs to 15 residues. In germline, CDR1 is MDHEN, CDR2 SYDVKM. The ends lost 5 bases at V and 3 bases at J; junction bases unmatched: 7. This receptor was identified in a human donor with non-small cell lung cancer whose response to radiotherapy plus ipilimumab could not be evaluated. Some clones in this sample may be carry-over from other donors' samples. The chain recombines TRBV28 with TRBJ2-7; 10 bases agree with TRBD1. Sequences were derived from peripheral blood, sampled from a patient treated with radiotherapy plus ipilimumab. The CDR3 loop reads CASSGGGQGYYEQYF. DNA for the CDR3: TGTGCCAGCAGTGGAGGGGGACAGGGGTACTACGAGCAGTACTTC. Combining the CDR3 with reference TRBV28 and TRBJ2-7 gives the whole variable domain DVKVTQSSRYLVKRTGEKVFLECVQDMDHENMFWYRQDPGLGLRLIYFSYDVKMKEKGDIPEGYSVSREKKERFSLILESASTNQTSMYLCASSGGGQGYYEQYFGPGTRLTVT.